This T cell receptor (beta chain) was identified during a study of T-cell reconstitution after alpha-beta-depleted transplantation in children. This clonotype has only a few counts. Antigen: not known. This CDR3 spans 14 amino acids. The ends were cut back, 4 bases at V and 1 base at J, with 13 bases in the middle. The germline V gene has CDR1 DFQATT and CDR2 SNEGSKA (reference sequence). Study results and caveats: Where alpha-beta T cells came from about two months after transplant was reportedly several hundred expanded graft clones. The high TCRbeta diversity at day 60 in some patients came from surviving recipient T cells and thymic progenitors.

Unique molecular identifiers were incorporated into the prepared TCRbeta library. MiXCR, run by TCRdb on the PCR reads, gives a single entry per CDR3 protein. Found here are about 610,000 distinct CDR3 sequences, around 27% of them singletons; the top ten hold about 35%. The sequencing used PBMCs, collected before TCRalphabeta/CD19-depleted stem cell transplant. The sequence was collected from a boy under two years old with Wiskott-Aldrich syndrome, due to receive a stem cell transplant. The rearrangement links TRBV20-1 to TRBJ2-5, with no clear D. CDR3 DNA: TGCAGTGCTAACCCCGGTAGTCTCCAAGAGACCCAGTACTTC. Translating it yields CSANPGSLQETQYF.